A single sample is the source of the 8 T cell receptor beta chains below, sequenced in a study of blood T cell repertoires in COVID-19. Clones were sequenced by immunoSEQ multiplex PCR, and TCRdb holds only the in-frame ones, with some missing. The repertoire holds 250,000 to 300,000 clones, with roughly 90% as singletons. Sequenced input: PBMCs or T cells enriched from blood (not recorded which). These receptors all come from a woman aged 60-75 years who had recovered from COVID-19.

A remark on this clone: Additional DNA sequences in this sample encode the identical CDR3. This rearrangement joins TRBV19 to TRBJ1-3, with 7 bases aligning to TRBD1. The trim removed 7 bases at V and 3 bases at J, leaving 3 bases unmatched. This CDR3 is 13 amino acids long. Per germline, CDR1 LNHDA and CDR2 SQIVND (reference sequence). CDR3 amino acids: CASTTGFGNTIYF. The CDR3 coding sequence is TGTGCCAGTACGACAGGGTTTGGAAACACCATATATTTT.

The chain uses TRBV6-1 and TRBJ1-1, with TRBD1 matching 10 bases. Germline V gives CDR1 MNHNS, CDR2 SASEGT. The V and J ends lost 4 bases and 4 bases, in that order; junction bases with no gene match: 12. The CDR3 has 17 amino acids. The CDR3: CASSAHWGTGAGTEAFF. The CDR3 DNA follows: TGTGCCAGCAGTGCCCACTGGGGGACAGGGGCAGGCACTGAAGCTTTCTTT.

V gene TRBV7-6 combines with J gene TRBJ2-2, with TRBD1 matching 7 bases. The CDR3 length is 14 residues. V lost 4 bases, J lost 5 bases, and 4 bases stayed unmatched. Germline CDR1 SGHVS, CDR2 FNYEAQ. CDR3 coding DNA: TGTGCCAGCAGCTCACAGACAGGGACCGGGGAGCTGTTTTTT. It codes for CASSSQTGTGELFF.

The chain combines TRBV19 with TRBJ1-6; tentative D call: TRBD1 (6 bases). Germline-derived CDR1 and CDR2 are LNHDA and SQIVND (reference sequence). The CDR3 is made up of 16 amino acids. V lost 3 bases and J 10 bases, leaving 19 bases between the germline ends. Here the CDR3 DNA reads TGTGCCAGTAGTATTGGGTCCGTGACAGGATTGTCACCCCTCCACTTT. As protein: CASSIGSVTGLSPLHF.

The gene calls are TRBV5-1 and TRBJ2-5, with 11 nucleotides matching TRBD2. J gave up 5 bases and V 0 bases, and 3 bases lay outside the gene matches. CDR3 length equals 15 residues. Germline V gene sequence: CDR1 SGHRS, CDR2 YFSETQ. As DNA, the CDR3 is TGCGCCAGCAGCTTGGTACCTAGCGGGAGGGAGACCCAGTACTTC. The encoded protein is CASSLVPSGRETQYF.

The gene calls are TRBV11-2 and TRBJ2-1; D is possibly TRBD2 (6 bases). V gave up 5 bases and J gave up 0 bases, with 11 bases separating them. Germline V CDR1 and CDR2: SGHAT, FQNNGV. The CDR3 totals 15 residues. As DNA, the CDR3 is TGTGCCAGCAGCCAATCTAGCGCCTCCTACAATGAGCAGTTCTTC. It codes for CASSQSSASYNEQFF.

The chain joins TRBV5-1 to TRBJ2-7; D is possibly TRBD1 (5 bases). Germline V lookup: CDR1 SGHRS, CDR2 YFSETQ. Trimming pared 0 bases from V and 9 bases from J, leaving 7 bases between. The length of the CDR3 is 11 residues. The CDR3 here is CASSLEGVQYF. The CDR3 region has the DNA TGCGCCAGCAGCTTGGAAGGGGTGCAGTACTTC.

The J gene is TRBJ1-5, the V gene TRBV6-5, with D unresolved. Germline CDR1 reads MNHEY; CDR2 reads SVGAGI. The V end was cut by 2 bases, the J end by 3 bases, with 11 bases between. The CDR3 is 15 residues long. This CDR3 reads CASSYVADPNQPQHF. The DNA for the CDR3 is TGTGCCAGCAGTTACGTAGCCGACCCCAATCAGCCCCAGCATTTT.